This TCR beta chain was sequenced in a study of CXCR3-negative and CXCR3-positive naive CD8 T cells. Study-level points and caveats: Each naive subset displayed comparably high diversity, whereas memory CD8+ cells displayed much lower diversity. Comparison of naive cells showed more hydrophobic TRB CDR3s in CXCR3-positive than in CXCR3-negative naive cells.

The TRB cDNA libraries were prepared by 5' RACE with UMI labels. With the 5' RACE reads reprocessed, TCRdb shows one record per CDR3 protein and no DNA. With around 24,000 distinct CDR3 sequences in the sample, the ten largest clones hold 3.5% to 5%. On this clonotype: Its antigen is unknown.

The CDR3 runs to 15 residues. CDR1 is SGHTA, CDR2 FQGNSA, per germline. The sequenced material came from naive CXCR3- CD8+ T cells from blood. The sample's subset: CD45RO-CCR7+CD27+CD95- naive CD8+ T cells lacking CXCR3 (TNR3-). The TCR sequence derives from a human donor in good health. Some clones in this sample may be carry-over from other donors' samples. This chain uses TRBV7-2 with TRBJ2-1; TCRdb's D gene call, TRBD2, goes unchecked for lack of DNA. CDR3 region: CASSPRGGSYNEQFF.